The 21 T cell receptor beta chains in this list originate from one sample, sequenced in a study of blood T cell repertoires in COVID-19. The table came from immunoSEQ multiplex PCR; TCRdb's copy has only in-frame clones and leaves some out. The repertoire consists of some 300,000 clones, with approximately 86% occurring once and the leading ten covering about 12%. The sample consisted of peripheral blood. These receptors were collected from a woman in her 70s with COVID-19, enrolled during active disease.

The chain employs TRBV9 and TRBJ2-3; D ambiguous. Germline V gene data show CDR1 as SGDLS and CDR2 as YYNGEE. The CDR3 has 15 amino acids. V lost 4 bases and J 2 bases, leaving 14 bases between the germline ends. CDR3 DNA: TGTGCCAGCAGCCTTGCCCAGCGCCCCACAGATACGCAGTATTTT. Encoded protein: CASSLAQRPTDTQYF.

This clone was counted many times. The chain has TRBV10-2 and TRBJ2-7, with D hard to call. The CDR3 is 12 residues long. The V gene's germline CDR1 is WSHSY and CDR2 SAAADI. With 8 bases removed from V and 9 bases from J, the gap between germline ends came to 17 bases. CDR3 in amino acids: CASGNEVARQYF. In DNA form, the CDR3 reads TGCGCCAGCGGTAATGAGGTGGCCAGGCAGTACTTC.

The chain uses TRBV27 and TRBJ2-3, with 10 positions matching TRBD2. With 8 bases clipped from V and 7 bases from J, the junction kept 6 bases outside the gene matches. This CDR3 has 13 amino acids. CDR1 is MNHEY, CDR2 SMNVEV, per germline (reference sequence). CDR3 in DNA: TGTGCCAGCCGAAGCGGGGGGGCTCATACGCAGTATTTT. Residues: CASRSGGAHTQYF.

The CDR3 region is CASSSGQVNQPQHF. The CDR3 bases are TGTGCCAGCAGCTCCGGACAGGTAAATCAGCCCCAGCATTTT. The rearrangement joins TRBV5-6 to TRBJ1-5; 7 bases are shared with TRBD1. The CDR3 totals 14 residues. Germline V gene data show CDR1 as SGHDT and CDR2 as YYEEEE. The ends lost 3 bases at V and 4 bases at J; junction bases unmatched: 4.

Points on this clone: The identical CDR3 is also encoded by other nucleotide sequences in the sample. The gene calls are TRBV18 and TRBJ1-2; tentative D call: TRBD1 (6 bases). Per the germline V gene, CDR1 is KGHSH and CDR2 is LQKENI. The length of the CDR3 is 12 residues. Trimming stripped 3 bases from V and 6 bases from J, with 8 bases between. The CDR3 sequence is CASSPSGDGYTF. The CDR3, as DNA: TGTGCCAGCTCACCTTCAGGGGATGGCTACACCTTC.

The CDR3 is CASSLTGEGGYGYTF. CDR3 bases: TGTGCCAGCAGCTTAACTGGGGAGGGTGGCTATGGCTACACCTTC. V gene TRBV7-2 combines with J gene TRBJ1-2; no definite D call. V lost 2 bases to trimming and J lost 4 bases, with 14 bases between them. The germline CDR1 and CDR2 sequences are SGHTA and FQGNSA. The CDR3 is 15 amino acids.

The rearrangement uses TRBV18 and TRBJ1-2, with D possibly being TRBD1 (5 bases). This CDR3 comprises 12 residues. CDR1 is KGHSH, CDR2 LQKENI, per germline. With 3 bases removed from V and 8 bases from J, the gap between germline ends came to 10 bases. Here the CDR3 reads CASSPGLGGYTF. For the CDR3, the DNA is TGTGCCAGCTCACCGGGACTCGGCGGCTACACCTTC.

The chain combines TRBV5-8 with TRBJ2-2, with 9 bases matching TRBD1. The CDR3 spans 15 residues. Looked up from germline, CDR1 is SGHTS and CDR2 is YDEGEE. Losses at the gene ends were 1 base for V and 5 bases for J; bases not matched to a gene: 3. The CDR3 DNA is TGTGCCAGCAGCTTGAGGACAGGGGAGACCGGGGAGCTGTTTTTT. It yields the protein CASSLRTGETGELFF.

CDR3 in amino acids: CASKLDRVSSGNTIYF. The CDR3, as DNA: TGCGCCAGCAAATTGGACAGGGTCAGCTCTGGAAACACCATATATTTT. V gene TRBV23-1 combines with J gene TRBJ1-3; 8 bases are shared with TRBD1. TRBV23-1 is an ORF for which the function is uncertain. CDR3 size: 16 residues. With 7 bases clipped from V and 0 bases from J, the junction kept 8 bases outside the gene matches.

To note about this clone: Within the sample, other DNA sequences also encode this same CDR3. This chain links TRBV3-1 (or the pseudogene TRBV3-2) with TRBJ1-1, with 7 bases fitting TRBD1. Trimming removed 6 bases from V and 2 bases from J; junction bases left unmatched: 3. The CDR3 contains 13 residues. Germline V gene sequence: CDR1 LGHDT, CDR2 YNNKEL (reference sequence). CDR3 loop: CASSRQGNTEAFF. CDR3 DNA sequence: TGTGCCAGCAGTCGACAGGGAAACACTGAAGCTTTCTTT.

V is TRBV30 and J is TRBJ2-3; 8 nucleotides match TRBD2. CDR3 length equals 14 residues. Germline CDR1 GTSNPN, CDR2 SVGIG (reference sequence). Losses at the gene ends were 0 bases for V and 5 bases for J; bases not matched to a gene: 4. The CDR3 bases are TGTGCCTGGAGTGTTAGCGGGGCGCGAGATACGCAGTATTTT. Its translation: CAWSVSGARDTQYF.

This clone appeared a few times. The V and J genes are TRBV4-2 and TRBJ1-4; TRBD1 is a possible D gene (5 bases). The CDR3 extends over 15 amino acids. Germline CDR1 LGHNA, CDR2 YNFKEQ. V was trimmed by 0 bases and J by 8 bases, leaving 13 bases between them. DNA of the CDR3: TGTGCCAGCAGCCAAGAAGGGCAGGGTGGGGAAAAACTGTTTTTT. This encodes CASSQEGQGGEKLFF.

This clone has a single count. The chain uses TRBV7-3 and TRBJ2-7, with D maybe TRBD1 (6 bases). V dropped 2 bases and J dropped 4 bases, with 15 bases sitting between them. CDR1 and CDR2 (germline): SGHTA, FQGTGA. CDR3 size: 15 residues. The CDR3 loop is CASSLAPGQRYEQYF. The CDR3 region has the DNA TGTGCCAGCAGCTTAGCGCCGGGACAAAGGTACGAGCAGTACTTC.

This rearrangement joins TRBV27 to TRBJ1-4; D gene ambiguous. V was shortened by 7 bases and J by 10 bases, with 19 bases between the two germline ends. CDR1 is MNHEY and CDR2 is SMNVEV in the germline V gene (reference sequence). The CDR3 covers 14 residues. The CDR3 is CASTRSDSEGKLFF. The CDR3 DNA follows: TGTGCCAGCACCCGGTCGGACTCCGAAGGAAAACTGTTTTTT.

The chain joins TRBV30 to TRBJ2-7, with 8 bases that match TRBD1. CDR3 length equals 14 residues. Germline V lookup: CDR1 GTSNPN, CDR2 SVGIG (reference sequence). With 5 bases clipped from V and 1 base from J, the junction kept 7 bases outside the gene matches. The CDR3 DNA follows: TGTGCCTGGGGACTTAGACAGGGGTCCTACGAGCAGTACTTC. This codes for CAWGLRQGSYEQYF.

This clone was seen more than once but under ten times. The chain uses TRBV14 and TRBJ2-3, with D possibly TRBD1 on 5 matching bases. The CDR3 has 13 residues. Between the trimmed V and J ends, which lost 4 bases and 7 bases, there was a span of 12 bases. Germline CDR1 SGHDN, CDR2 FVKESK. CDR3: CASSLSTEYTQYF. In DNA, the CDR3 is TGTGCCAGCAGCCTCTCGACAGAGTATACGCAGTATTTT.

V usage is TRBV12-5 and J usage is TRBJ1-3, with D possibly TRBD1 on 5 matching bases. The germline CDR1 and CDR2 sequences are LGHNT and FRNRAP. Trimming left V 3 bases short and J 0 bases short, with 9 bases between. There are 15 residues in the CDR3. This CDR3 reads CASGFDSSSGNTIYF. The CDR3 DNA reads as TGTGCTAGTGGTTTTGACAGCAGCTCTGGAAACACCATATATTTT.

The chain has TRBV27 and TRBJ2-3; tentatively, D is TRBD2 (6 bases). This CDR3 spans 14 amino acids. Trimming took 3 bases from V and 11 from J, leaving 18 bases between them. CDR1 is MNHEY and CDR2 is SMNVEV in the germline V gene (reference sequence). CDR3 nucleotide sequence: TGTGCCAGCAGTTTCTCCGGGACTTATGGAGGGCAGTATTTT. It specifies CASSFSGTYGGQYF.

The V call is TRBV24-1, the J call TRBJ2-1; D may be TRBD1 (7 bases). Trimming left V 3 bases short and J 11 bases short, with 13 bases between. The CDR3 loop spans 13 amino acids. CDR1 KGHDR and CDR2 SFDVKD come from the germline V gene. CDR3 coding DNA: TGTGCCACCAGTGATCCAGGGGGGAGACAGCAGTTCTTC. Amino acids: CATSDPGGRQQFF.

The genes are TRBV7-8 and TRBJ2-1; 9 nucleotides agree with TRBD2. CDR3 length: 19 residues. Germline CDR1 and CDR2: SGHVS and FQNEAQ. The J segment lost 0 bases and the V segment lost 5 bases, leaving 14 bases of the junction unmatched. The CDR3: CASSEQRGVLLSSYNEQFF. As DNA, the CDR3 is TGTGCCAGCAGCGAGCAGCGGGGGGTCCTTCTTAGCTCCTACAATGAGCAGTTCTTC.

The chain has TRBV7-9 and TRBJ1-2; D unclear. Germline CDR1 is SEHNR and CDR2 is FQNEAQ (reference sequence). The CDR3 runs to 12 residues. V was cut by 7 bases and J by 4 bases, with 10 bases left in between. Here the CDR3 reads CASNGGSYGYTF. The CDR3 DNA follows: TGTGCCAGCAATGGAGGAAGCTATGGCTACACCTTC.